This TCR beta chain was recorded in a study of blood T cells in healthy people across ages. For the second PCR, which ran for about 7 to 11 cycles, a sample-barcoded 5' primer and a J-beta primer mix were used. A 12-random-nucleotide template-switch adaptor tagged each cDNA molecule. TCRdb re-called the 5' RACE reads with MiXCR, one entry per CDR3 protein. This table holds approximately 810,000 distinct CDR3 sequences, roughly 35% found once. This sequence was found in a man aged 18-30 years in good health. Specimen: blood.

The DNA of the CDR3 is TGTGCCAGCAGCCGCGGGAGCGGGTCAAAAGCTTTCTTT. Its translation: CASSRGSGSKAFF. The rearrangement joins TRBV6-6 to TRBJ1-1; no clear D gene. CDR3 length equals 13 residues. Germline V gene sequence: CDR1 MNHNY, CDR2 SVGAGI (reference sequence). V was shortened by 6 bases and J by 9 bases, with 17 bases between the two germline ends.